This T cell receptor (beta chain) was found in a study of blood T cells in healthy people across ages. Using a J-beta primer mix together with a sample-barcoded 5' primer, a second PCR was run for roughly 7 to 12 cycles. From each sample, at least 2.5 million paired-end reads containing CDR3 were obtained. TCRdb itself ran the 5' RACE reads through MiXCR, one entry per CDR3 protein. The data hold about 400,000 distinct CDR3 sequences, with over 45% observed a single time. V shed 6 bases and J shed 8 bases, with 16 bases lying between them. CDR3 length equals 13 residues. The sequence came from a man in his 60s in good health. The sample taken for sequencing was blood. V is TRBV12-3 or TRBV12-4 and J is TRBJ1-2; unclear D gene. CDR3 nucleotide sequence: TGTGCCAGCAGAAGGTTATCCTCCGGCGGCTACACCTTC. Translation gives CASRRLSSGGYTF.